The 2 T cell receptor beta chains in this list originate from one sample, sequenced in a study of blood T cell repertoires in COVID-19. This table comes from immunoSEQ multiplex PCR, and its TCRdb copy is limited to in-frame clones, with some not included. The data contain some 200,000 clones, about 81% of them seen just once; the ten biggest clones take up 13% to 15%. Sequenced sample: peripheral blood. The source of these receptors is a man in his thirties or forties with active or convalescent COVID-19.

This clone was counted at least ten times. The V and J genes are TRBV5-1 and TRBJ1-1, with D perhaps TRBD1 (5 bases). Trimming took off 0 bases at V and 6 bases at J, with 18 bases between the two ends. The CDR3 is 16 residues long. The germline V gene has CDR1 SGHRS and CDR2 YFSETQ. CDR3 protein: CASSLDGGQWGAEAFF. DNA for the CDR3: TGCGCCAGCAGCTTGGACGGTGGCCAGTGGGGCGCTGAAGCTTTCTTT.

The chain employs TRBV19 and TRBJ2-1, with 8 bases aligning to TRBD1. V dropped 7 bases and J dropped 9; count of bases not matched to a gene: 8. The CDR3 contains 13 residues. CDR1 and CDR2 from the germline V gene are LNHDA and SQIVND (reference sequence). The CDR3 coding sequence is TGTGCCAGTAACAGGGGGTTAGGGAGTGAGCAGTTCTTC. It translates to CASNRGLGSEQFF.